Below, one T cell receptor (beta chain) is given with its context. As yet, its antigen is unknown. V shed 0 bases, J shed 7 bases, and the junction held 11 bases outside the gene matches. This CDR3 region has 17 residues. Per germline, CDR1 SGHNT and CDR2 YYREEE (reference sequence). This entry is derived from a study of shared clonotypes between healthy human individuals. Study findings and constraints: Lower generation probabilities were found for non-shared clonotypes than for those shared by all four donors.

Assay used: immunoSEQ multiplex PCR; TCRdb lists only in-frame clones, some missing. This sample carries just over 2,000,000 clones, 95% of them seen once, and the ten largest clones take 0.1% to 0.15%. The sequenced sample consisted of naive CD4+ T cells sorted from blood. This sample's subset: CD45RA+ positively selected. This clonotype was sampled from a man aged 18 to 30 in good health. This rearrangement joins TRBV5-4 to TRBJ2-1, with 9 nucleotides matching TRBD2. CDR3 nucleotide sequence: TGTGCCAGCAGCTTGGATATTTCGACTAGCGGTTTGAATGAGCAGTTCTTC. This gives the protein CASSLDISTSGLNEQFF.